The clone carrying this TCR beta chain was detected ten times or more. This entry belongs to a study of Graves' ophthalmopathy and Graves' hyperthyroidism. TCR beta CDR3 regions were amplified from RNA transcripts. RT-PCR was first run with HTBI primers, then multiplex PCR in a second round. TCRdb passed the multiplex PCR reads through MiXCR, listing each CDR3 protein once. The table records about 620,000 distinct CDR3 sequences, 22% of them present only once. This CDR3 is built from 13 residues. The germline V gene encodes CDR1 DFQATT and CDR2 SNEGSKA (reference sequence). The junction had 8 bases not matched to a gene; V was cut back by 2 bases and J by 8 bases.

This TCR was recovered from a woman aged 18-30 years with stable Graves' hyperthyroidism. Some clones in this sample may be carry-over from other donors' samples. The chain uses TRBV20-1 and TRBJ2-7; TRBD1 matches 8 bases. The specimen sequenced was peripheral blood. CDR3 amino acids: CSARIPGGAKQYF. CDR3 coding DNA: TGCAGTGCTAGAATACCAGGGGGCGCTAAGCAGTACTTC.